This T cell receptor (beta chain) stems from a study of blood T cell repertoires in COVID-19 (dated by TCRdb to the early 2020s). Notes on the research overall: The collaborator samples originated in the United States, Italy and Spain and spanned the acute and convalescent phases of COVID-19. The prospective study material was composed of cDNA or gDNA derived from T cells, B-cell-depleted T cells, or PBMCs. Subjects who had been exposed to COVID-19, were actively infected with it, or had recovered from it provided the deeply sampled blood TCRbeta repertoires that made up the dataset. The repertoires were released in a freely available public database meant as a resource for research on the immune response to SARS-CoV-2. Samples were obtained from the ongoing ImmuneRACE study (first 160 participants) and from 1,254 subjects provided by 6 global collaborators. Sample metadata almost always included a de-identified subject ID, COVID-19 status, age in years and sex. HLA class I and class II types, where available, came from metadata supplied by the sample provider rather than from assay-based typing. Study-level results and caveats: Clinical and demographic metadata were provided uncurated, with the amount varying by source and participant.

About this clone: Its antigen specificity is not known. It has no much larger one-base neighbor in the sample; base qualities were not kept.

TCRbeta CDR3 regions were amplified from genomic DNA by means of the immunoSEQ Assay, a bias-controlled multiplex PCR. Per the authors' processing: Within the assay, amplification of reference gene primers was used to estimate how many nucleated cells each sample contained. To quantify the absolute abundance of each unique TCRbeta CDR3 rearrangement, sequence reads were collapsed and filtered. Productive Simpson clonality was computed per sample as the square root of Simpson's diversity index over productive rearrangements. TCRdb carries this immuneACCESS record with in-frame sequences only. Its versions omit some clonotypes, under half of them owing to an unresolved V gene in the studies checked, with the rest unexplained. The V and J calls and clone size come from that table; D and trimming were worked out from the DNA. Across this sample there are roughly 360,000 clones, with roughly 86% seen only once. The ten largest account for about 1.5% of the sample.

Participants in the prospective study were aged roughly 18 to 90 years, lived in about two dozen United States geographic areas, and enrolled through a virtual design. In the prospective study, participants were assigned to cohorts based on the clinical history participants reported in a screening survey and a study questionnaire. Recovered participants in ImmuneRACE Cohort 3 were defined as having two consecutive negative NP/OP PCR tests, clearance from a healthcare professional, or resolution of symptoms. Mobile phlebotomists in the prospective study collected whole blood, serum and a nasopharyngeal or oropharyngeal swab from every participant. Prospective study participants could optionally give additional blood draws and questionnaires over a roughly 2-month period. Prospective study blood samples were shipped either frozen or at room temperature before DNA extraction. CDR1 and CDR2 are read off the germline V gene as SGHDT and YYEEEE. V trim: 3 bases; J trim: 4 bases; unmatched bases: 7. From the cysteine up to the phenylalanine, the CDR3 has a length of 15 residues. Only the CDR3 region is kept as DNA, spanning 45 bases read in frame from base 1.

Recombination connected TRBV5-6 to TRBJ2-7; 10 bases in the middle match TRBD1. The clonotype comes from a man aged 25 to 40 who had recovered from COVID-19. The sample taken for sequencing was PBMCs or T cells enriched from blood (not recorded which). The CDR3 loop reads CASSWDRGGLYEQYF. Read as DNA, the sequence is TGTGCCAGCAGCTGGGACAGGGGCGGATTATACGAGCAGTACTTC.